These T cell receptor beta chains were read from a single sample in a study of tumor and adjacent non-tumor tissue in lung cancer. TCRdb reprocessed the multiplex PCR reads with MiXCR, giving one entry per CDR3 protein. The table lists some 84,000 distinct CDR3 sequences, about three fifths of them singletons. The sample taken for sequencing was lung tumor tissue. These receptors all come from a man in his 70s with non-small cell lung cancer. CDR3s include the opening cysteine and the closing phenylalanine or tryptophan. Fields, in order: V gene, J gene, CDR3 protein.

V gene: TRBV4-1; J gene: TRBJ2-5; CDR3 protein: CASGQVVSRAETQYF
V gene: TRBV6-4; J gene: TRBJ1-5; CDR3 protein: CASSERQGDQPQHF
V gene: TRBV28; J gene: TRBJ2-3; CDR3 protein: CASRLDSNTDTQYF
V gene: TRBV28; J gene: TRBJ2-6; CDR3 protein: CVSSLPGQGRRGANVLTF
V gene: TRBV12-3/TRBV12-4; J gene: TRBJ2-6; CDR3 protein: CASSFLGGAGANVLTF
V gene: TRBV5-6; J gene: TRBJ2-3; CDR3 protein: CACSPDGRTDTQYF
V gene: TRBV6-2/TRBV6-3; J gene: TRBJ2-1; CDR3 protein: CASSFLTGVSNEQFF
V gene: TRBV28; J gene: TRBJ2-3; CDR3 protein: CASRTGSFTDTQYF
V gene: TRBV6-2/TRBV6-3; J gene: TRBJ2-2; CDR3 protein: CASQFGSGGLNTGELFF
V gene: TRBV6-6; J gene: TRBJ1-5; CDR3 protein: CASSYYTDYSNQPQHF
V gene: TRBV11-2; J gene: TRBJ2-2; CDR3 protein: CASSLTNAGELFF
V gene: TRBV5-6; J gene: TRBJ1-2; CDR3 protein: CASSFVGARYNGYTF
V gene: TRBV18; J gene: TRBJ1-5; CDR3 protein: CASSSLPSQLNQPQHF
V gene: TRBV6-6; J gene: TRBJ1-1; CDR3 protein: CASRYRGTEAFF
V gene: TRBV11-1; J gene: TRBJ2-1; CDR3 protein: CASSSLAESNEQFF
V gene: TRBV20-1; J gene: TRBJ2-7; CDR3 protein: CSAPRDREAFYEQYF
V gene: TRBV25-1; J gene: TRBJ2-6; CDR3 protein: CANSDSTFSGANVLTF
V gene: TRBV6-5; J gene: TRBJ1-5; CDR3 protein: CTRSRDRVQGVKHF
V gene: TRBV6-5; J gene: TRBJ1-2; CDR3 protein: CTSSYYGRVNYYGYTF
V gene: TRBV29-1; J gene: TRBJ2-1; CDR3 protein: CSVNSLATEEFF
V gene: TRBV29-1; J gene: TRBJ2-1; CDR3 protein: CSAYNPRFRLVENEQFF
V gene: TRBV5-4; J gene: TRBJ2-1; CDR3 protein: CASSLRTGVSYNEQFF
V gene: TRBV6-2/TRBV6-3; J gene: TRBJ2-7; CDR3 protein: CASTYRGGPYEQYF
V gene: TRBV4-1; J gene: TRBJ1-1; CDR3 protein: CASSPTGPGTGGVINTEAFF
V gene: TRBV11-2; J gene: TRBJ2-6; CDR3 protein: CASSSPRGRGGPGVNALTF
V gene: TRBV11-1; J gene: TRBJ2-7; CDR3 protein: CAGSLRGRTSYEQYF
V gene: TRBV29-1; J gene: TRBJ1-2; CDR3 protein: CSDLTVSYGCTF
V gene: TRBV28; J gene: TRBJ1-1; CDR3 protein: CVSSPGGEGNTEAFF
V gene: TRBV5-5; J gene: TRBJ1-5; CDR3 protein: CASSLFSNQPRHF
V gene: TRBV11-3; J gene: TRBJ2-5; CDR3 protein: CASSLGDRVKETQYF
V gene: TRBV29-1; J gene: TRBJ2-7; CDR3 protein: CSGKDSTYSYEQYF
V gene: TRBV12-3/TRBV12-4; J gene: TRBJ1-4; CDR3 protein: CASSLSGGEKLFF